This entry features one TCR beta chain sequence. Its specificity is not known. The sample is drawn from a study of T cell responses to AZD1222 COVID-19 vaccine. Regarding the study as a whole: In the spike-specific TCR repertoire, nearly half reportedly target unmutated variant regions. Dominant CD4 TCR responses targeted spike regions 160-218 and 743-854. Donors were mostly white British, more females; clonal diversity possibly underestimated.

Germline V gene sequence: CDR1 SGHVS, CDR2 FQNEAQ. This CDR3 has 20 amino acids. The V and J ends lost 4 bases and 0 bases, in that order; junction bases with no gene match: 15. Second-dose timings of about 4 or about 12 weeks were pooled. Profiling relied on immunoSEQ multiplex PCR, and the TCRdb table lists in-frame clones only, not all of them. The sample contains 100,000 to 150,000 clones, roughly 82% of which appear only once. The chain carries TRBV7-8 and TRBJ2-2, with 9 nucleotides matching TRBD1. Specimen: peripheral blood, collected 28 days after the second AZD1222 dose. The sequence derives from an adult who received the AZD1222 COVID-19 vaccine. CDR3 residues: CASSYVQGAKILANTGELFF. CDR3 sequence (DNA): TGTGCCAGCAGCTACGTACAGGGGGCGAAGATACTCGCGAACACCGGGGAGCTGTTTTTT.